The present T cell receptor beta chain was sequenced within a study of blood T cell repertoires in COVID-19. Trimming at V came to 5 bases and at J to 6 bases, leaving 6 bases not matched to a gene. The CDR3 extends over 14 amino acids. The germline V gene encodes CDR1 SGHTA and CDR2 FQGTGA. Source study methods: Amplification of reference gene primers provided the estimated nucleated cell counts. Generated by immunoSEQ multiplex PCR, the TCRdb table keeps only in-frame clones and is missing some. V, J and clone size were drawn from that table, and D and trimming were deduced from the DNA. This sample yields approximately 310,000 clones, of which 70% to 90% are seen a single time; over 2% belongs to the top ten. This clone was seen just once.

This TCR came from a young man who had recovered from COVID-19. The sequencing sample was made of PBMCs or T cells enriched from blood (not recorded which). V and J are TRBV7-3 and TRBJ2-1, with TRBD2 matching over 8 bases. Here the CDR3 DNA reads TGTGCCAGCAGCGCAACGACTAGCGCCAATGAGCAGTTCTTC. Its translation: CASSATTSANEQFF.